The rows below give T cell receptor beta chains drawn from one sample of a study of identifying expanded T cells in peripheral blood. Assay: immunoSEQ multiplex PCR; the TCRdb copy retains only in-frame clones and omits some. In the table there are approximately 79,000 clones, roughly 88% of which are singletons. Input material: blood. Receptor source: a person aged 18 to 75 in good health. Both conserved end residues are part of each CDR3. Fields, in order: V gene, CDR3 protein.

TRBV11-3	CASRPKVGTPGDEQFF
TRBV2	CASSLLGGNYEQYF
TRBV5-1	CASSWGLPQYEQYF
TRBV11-2	CASSFTGTAYF
TRBV6-4	CASSDDSGGSRKLFF
TRBV2	CASQIYTEAFF
TRBV7-2	CASSQRLAGVTDTQYF
TRBV12-5	CASGWTSGGEQFF
TRBV19	CASSTPGPTYEQYF
TRBV4-1	CASSPGVTGELFF
TRBV19	CASSTRANNQPQHF
TRBV28	CASSFRSSGANVLTF
TRBV7-2	CASSRKGPGPSAKNIQYF
TRBV18	CASSPYQGDQPQHF
TRBV2	CASSAVYEQFF
TRBV29-1	CSVGTLGREQYF
TRBV10-1	CATRSWQSYEQYF